This record covers a single T cell receptor (beta chain). Its antigen is not known. The sample comes from a study of PD-1 blockade in classical Hodgkin lymphoma. General observations from the study: Compared with healthy donors, newly diagnosed patients reportedly showed lower baseline TCR diversity.

No patient escaped relapse after autologous stem cell transplantation, and brentuximab vedotin exposure varied. CD4+ T cells were purified from thawed PBMCs by magnetic negative selection. V lost 7 bases and J lost 7; bases outside the gene matches: 7. CDR1 is MDHEN, CDR2 SYDVKM, per germline. This CDR3 comprises 14 residues. The protocol was immunoSEQ multiplex PCR, while the TCRdb copy is restricted to in-frame clones and leaves out a portion. The sample lists 6,500 to 8,000 clones, about nine tenths occurring once. The sample consisted of CD4+ T cells from blood, taken at baseline. This TCR derives from a human donor with classical Hodgkin lymphoma. The V and J genes are TRBV28 and TRBJ2-1; 10 bases agree with TRBD1. CDR3 residues: CASTTGGFRNEQFF. CDR3 sequence (DNA): TGTGCCAGCACGACAGGGGGCTTTAGGAATGAGCAGTTCTTC.